The 4 T cell receptor beta chains below all came from one sample that was sequenced in a study of cytomegalovirus exposure and HLA in healthy donors. The PCR had 60 Vbeta and 13 Jbeta primers. Sequencing was performed with immunoSEQ multiplex PCR; in TCRdb, only in-frame clones are kept and a portion is missing. The top ten hold 1.5% to 2.5% of the sample, which has roughly 120,000 clones, about 79% seen once. The sequenced sample was PBMCs. These receptors all come from a man aged 45 to 65 in good health and CMV-seronegative.

The V gene is TRBV10-3, the J gene TRBJ2-1; TRBD2 agrees at 7 bases. Germline assignment: CDR1 ENHRY and CDR2 SYGVKD. The CDR3 contains 16 residues. V lost 4 bases to trimming and J lost 7 bases; unmatched junction nucleotides: 13. This chain's CDR3 is CAISAVGGDYRNEQFF. The CDR3 DNA reads TGTGCCATCAGTGCAGTTGGAGGGGACTATAGGAATGAGCAGTTCTTC.

This clone was counted between two and nine times. DNA of the CDR3: TGTGCCAGCAGCGAAAACAGGGGGCCAAGCACTGAAGCTTTCTTT. Its protein is CASSENRGPSTEAFF. This chain links TRBV7-9 with TRBJ1-1, with 9 bases identical to TRBD1. The CDR3 extends over 15 amino acids. The V gene end was trimmed by 5 bases and the J gene end by 4 bases; junction bases not matched to a gene: 8. Looked up from germline, CDR1 is SEHNR and CDR2 is FQNEAQ (reference sequence).

This clone has a handful of counts. The chain links TRBV7-9 to TRBJ1-2; 7 nucleotides align to TRBD1. CDR1 and CDR2 (germline): SEHNR, FQNEAQ (reference sequence). Trimming took 4 bases from V and 4 from J; bases not matched to a gene: 9. This CDR3 contains 15 residues. Written as DNA, the CDR3 is TGTGCCAGCAGCTACGGAACGGGACAGTCCTATGGCTACACCTTC. Translation: CASSYGTGQSYGYTF.

J is TRBJ2-5 and V is TRBV10-2, with no clear D. The CDR3 loop spans 16 amino acids. The germline V gene has CDR1 WSHSY and CDR2 SAAADI. With 3 bases removed from V and 9 bases from J, the gap between germline ends came to 23 bases. CDR3 region: CASSDILRRSQRPQYF. CDR3 bases: TGCGCCAGCAGTGATATTTTGCGGCGCTCTCAACGGCCCCAGTACTTC.